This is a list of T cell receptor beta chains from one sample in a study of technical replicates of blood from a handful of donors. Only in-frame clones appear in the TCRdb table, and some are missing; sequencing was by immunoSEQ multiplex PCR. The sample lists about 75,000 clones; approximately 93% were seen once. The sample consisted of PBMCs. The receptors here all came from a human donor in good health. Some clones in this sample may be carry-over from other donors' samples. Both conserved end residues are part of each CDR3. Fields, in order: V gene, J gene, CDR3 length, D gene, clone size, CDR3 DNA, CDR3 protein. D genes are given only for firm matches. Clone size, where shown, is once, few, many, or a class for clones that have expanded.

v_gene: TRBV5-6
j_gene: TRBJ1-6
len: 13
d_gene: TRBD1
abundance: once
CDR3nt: TGTGCCAGCAGCGGACAGGTTGGATCACCCCTCCACTTT
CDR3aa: CASSGQVGSPLHF

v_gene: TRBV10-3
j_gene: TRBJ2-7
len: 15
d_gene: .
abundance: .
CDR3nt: TGTGCCATCAGTGAGTCGTTGTACAACTCCTACGAGCAGTACTTC
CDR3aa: CAISESLYNSYEQYF

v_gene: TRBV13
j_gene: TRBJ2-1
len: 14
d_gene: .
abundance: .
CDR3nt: TGTGCCAGCAGGGGGGCTTACTCCTACAATGAGCAGTTCTTC
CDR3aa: CASRGAYSYNEQFF

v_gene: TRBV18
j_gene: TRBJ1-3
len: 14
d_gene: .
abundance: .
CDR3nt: TGTGCCAGCTCACCGGGACTTACTGGAAACACCATATATTTT
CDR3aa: CASSPGLTGNTIYF

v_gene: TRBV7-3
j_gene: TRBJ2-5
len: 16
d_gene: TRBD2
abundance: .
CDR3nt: TGTGCCAGCAGCCCGCTAGCTAGCGGGGACCAAGAGACCCAGTACTTC
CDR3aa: CASSPLASGDQETQYF

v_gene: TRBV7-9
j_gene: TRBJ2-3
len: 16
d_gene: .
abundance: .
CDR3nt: TGTGCCAGCAGCTATCAAAAGAGAGCGGGCACAGATACGCAGTATTTT
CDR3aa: CASSYQKRAGTDTQYF

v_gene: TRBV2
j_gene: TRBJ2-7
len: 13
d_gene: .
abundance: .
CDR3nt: TGTGCCAGCAGTGAGGACAGAGACTACGAGCAGTACTTC
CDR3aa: CASSEDRDYEQYF

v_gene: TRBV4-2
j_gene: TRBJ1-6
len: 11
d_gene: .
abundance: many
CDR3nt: TGTGCCAGCAGCCAGTTAGACACCCTCCACTTT
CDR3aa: CASSQLDTLHF

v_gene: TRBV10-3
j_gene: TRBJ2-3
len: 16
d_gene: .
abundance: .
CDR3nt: TGTGCCACCAAAAACATGGGGGCAGGAGGCACAGATACGCAGTATTTT
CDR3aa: CATKNMGAGGTDTQYF

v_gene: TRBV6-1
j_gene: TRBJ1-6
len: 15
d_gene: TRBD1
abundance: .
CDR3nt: TGTGCCAGCACCCGACAGGGGGTCGATAATTCACCCCTCCACTTT
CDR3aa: CASTRQGVDNSPLHF

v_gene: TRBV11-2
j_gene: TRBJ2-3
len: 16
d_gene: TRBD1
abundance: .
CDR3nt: TGTGCCAGCAGCTTTACCGGGACAGGGAAGACAGATACGCAGTATTTT
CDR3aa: CASSFTGTGKTDTQYF

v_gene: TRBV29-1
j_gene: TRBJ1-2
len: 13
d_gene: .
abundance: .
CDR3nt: TGCAGCGTTGGAGGAGGGGGGGAATATGGCTACACCTTC
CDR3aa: CSVGGGGEYGYTF

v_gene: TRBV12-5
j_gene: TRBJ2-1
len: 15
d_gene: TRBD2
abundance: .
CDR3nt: TGTGCTAGTGGGGGTGGGACTAGCGGGCCCAATGAGCAGTTCTTC
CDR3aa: CASGGGTSGPNEQFF

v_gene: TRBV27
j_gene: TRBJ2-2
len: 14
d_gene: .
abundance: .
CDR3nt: TGTGCCTCCCGTGAAAGAGGCAACACCGGGGAGCTGTTTTTT
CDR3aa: CASRERGNTGELFF

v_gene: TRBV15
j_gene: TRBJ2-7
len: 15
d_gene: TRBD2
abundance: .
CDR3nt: TGTGCCACCAGCAGAGATTCGGGGGGCTCCTACGAGCAGTACTTC
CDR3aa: CATSRDSGGSYEQYF

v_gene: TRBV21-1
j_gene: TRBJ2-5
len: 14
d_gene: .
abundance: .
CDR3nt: TGTGCCAGCAGCGCTAAGACAGGGCAAGAGACCCAGTACTTC
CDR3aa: CASSAKTGQETQYF

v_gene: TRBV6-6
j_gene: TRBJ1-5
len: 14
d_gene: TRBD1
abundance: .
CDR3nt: TGTGCCAGCAGTTCGGGGACAGGGCGAGGGCCCCAGCATTTT
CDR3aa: CASSSGTGRGPQHF

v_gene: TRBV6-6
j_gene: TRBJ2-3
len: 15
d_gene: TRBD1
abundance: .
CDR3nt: TGTGCCAGCAGCTCCGGGACAGGAAGATTCGATACGCAGTATTTT
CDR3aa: CASSSGTGRFDTQYF